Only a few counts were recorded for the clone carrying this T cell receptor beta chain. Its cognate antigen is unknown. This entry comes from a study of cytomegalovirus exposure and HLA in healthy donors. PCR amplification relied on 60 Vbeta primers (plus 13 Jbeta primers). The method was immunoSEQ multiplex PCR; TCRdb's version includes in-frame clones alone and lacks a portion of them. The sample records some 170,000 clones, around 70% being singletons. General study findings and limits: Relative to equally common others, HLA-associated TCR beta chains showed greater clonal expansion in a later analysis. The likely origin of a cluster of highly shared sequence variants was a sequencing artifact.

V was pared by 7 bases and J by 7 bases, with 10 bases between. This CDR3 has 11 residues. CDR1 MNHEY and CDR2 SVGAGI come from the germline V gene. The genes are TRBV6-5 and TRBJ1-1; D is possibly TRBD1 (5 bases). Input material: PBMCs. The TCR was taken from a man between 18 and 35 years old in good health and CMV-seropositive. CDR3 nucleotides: TGTGCCAGCACGGGGGGGATTGAAGCTTTCTTT. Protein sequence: CASTGGIEAFF.